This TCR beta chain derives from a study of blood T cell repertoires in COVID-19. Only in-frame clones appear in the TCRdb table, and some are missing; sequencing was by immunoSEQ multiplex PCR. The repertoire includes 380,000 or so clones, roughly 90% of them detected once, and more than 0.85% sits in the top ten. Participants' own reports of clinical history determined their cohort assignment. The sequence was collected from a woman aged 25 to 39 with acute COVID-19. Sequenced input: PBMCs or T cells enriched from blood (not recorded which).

CDR3 sequence (DNA): TGTGCCAGCAGCATTCAGGGACAGGGTCGGCTGTTTTTT. Protein sequence: CASSIQGQGRLFF. The V call is TRBV7-9, the J call TRBJ2-2, with TRBD1 matching over 9 bases. This CDR3 region has 13 residues. Germline assignment: CDR1 SEHNR and CDR2 FQNEAQ (reference sequence). After removal of 5 bases from V and 13 bases from J, the junction contained 8 bases not matched to a gene.